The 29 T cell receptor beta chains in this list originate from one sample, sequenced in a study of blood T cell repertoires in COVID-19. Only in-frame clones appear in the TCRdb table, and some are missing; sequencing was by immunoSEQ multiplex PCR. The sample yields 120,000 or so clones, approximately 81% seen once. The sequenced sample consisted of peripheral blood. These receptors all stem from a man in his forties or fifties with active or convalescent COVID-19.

CDR3 sequence reads: CASSPRDRTNEKLFF. The DNA for the CDR3 is TGCGCCAGCAGCCCAAGGGACAGGACCAATGAAAAACTGTTTTTT. The V gene is TRBV5-1, the J gene TRBJ1-4; 8 bases are a match to TRBD1. The CDR3 runs 15 residues. The trim removed 4 bases at V and 5 bases at J, leaving 7 bases unmatched. Germline CDR1 SGHRS, CDR2 YFSETQ.

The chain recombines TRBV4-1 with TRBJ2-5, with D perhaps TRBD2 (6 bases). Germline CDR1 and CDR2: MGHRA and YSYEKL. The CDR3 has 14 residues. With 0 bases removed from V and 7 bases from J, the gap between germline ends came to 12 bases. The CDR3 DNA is TGCGCCAGCAGCCAAGATAAGACCGGGGGGACCCAGTACTTC. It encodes CASSQDKTGGTQYF.

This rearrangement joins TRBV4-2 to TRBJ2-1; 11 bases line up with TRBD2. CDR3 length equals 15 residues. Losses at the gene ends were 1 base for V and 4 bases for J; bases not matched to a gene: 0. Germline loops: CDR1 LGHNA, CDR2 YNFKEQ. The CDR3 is CASSQGLAGYNEQFF. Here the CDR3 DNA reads TGTGCCAGCAGCCAAGGACTAGCGGGGTACAATGAGCAGTTCTTC.

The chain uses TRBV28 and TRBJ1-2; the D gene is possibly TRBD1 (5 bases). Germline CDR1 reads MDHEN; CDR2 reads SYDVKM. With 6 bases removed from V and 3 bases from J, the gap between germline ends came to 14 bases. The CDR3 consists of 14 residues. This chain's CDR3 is CASSVQIGDYGYTF. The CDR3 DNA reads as TGTGCCAGCAGCGTACAGATAGGGGACTATGGCTACACCTTC.

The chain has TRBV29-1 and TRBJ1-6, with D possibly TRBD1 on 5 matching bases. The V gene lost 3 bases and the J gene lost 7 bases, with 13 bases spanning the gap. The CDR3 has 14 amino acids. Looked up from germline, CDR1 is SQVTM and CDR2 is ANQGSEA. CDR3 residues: CSVEVGARNSPLHF. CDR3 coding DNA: TGCAGCGTTGAGGTAGGGGCGAGAAATTCACCCCTCCACTTT.

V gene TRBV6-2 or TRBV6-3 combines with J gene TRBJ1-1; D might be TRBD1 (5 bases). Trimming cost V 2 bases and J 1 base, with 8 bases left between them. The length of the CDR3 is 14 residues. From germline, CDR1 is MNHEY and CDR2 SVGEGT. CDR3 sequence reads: CASSYSTGNTEAFF. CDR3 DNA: TGTGCCAGCAGTTACAGCACAGGGAACACTGAAGCTTTCTTT.

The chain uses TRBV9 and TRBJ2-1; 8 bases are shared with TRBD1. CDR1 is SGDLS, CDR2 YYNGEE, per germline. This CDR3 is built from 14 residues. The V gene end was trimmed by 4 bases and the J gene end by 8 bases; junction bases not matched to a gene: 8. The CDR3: CASSPRQGMDEQFF. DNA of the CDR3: TGTGCCAGCAGCCCACGACAGGGGATGGATGAGCAGTTCTTC. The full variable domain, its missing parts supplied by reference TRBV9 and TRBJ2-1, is DSGVTQTPKHLITATGQRVTLRCSPRSGDLSVYWYQQSLDQGLQFLIQYYNGEERAKGNILERFSAQQFPDLHSELNLSSLELGDSALYFCASSPRQGMDEQFFGPGTRLTVL.

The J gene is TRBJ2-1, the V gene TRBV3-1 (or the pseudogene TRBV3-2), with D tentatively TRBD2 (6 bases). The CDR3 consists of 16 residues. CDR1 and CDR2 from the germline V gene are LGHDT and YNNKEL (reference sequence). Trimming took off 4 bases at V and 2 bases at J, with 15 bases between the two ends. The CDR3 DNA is TGTGCCAGCAGCCGTTTAAGCGTAGCGGCCTACAATGAGCAGTTCTTC. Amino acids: CASSRLSVAAYNEQFF.

CDR3 DNA sequence: TGTGCCATCAACCAGGGTTCGAAGACTGAAGCTTTCTTT. This codes for CAINQGSKTEAFF. V usage is TRBV10-3 and J usage is TRBJ1-1; a possible D gene is TRBD1 (5 bases). The CDR3 has 13 amino acids. Germline V gene lookup returns CDR1 ENHRY and CDR2 SYGVKD. Trimming took 7 bases from V and 5 from J, leaving 14 bases between them.

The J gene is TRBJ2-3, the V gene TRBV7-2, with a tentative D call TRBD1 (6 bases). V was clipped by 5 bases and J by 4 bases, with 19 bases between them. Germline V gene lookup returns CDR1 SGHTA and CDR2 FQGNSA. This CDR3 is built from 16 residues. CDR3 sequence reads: CASSPSRQARPDTQYF. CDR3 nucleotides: TGTGCCAGCAGCCCCTCCCGACAGGCCCGACCAGATACGCAGTATTTT.

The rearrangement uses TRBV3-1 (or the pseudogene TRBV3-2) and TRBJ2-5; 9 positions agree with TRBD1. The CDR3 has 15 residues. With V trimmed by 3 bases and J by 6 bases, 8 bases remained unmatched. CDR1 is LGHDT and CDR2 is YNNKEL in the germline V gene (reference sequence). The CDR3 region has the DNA TGTGCCAGCAGCCAGGGAACAGGGGGCGGGAAGACCCAGTACTTC. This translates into CASSQGTGGGKTQYF.

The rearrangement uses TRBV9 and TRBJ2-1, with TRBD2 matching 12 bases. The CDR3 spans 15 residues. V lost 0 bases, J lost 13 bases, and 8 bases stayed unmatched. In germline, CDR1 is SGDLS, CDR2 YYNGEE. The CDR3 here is CASSVGSSGRAGQFF. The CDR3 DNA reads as TGTGCCAGCAGCGTAGGTTCTAGCGGGAGGGCCGGACAGTTCTTC.

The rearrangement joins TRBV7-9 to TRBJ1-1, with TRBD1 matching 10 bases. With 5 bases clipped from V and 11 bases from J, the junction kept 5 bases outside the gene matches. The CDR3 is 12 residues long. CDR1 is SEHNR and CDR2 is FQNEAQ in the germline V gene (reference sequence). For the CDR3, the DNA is TGTGCCAGCAGCGCCGGGACAGGGGACGCTTTCTTT. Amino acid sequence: CASSAGTGDAFF. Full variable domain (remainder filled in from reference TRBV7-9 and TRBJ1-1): DTGVSQNPRHKITKRGQNVTFRCDPISEHNRLYWYRQTLGQGPEFLTYFQNEAQLEKSRLLSDRFSAERPKGSFSTLEIQRTEQGDSAMYLCASSAGTGDAFFGQGTRLTVV.

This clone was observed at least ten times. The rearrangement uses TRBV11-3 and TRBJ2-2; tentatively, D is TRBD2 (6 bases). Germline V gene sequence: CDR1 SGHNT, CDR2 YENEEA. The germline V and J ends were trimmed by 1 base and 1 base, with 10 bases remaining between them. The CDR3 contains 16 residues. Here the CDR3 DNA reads TGTGCCAGCAGCTTAGGGTCAGCGGGGAACACCGGGGAGCTGTTTTTT. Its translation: CASSLGSAGNTGELFF.

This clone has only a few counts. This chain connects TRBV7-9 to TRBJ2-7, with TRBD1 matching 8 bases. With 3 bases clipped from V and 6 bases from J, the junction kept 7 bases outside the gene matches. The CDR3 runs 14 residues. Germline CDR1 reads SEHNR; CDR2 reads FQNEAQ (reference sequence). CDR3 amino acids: CASSFLAGGSEQYF. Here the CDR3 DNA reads TGTGCCAGCAGCTTTTTGGCAGGGGGCAGCGAGCAGTACTTC. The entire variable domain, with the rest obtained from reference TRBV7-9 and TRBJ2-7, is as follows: DTGVSQNPRHKITKRGQNVTFRCDPISEHNRLYWYRQTLGQGPEFLTYFQNEAQLEKSRLLSDRFSAERPKGSFSTLEIQRTEQGDSAMYLCASSFLAGGSEQYFGPGTRLTVT.

CDR3 region: CASSLRRGSSYEQYF. In nucleotides, the CDR3 is TGCGCCAGCAGCTTGAGGCGGGGGAGCTCCTACGAGCAGTACTTC. The chain employs TRBV5-1 and TRBJ2-7, with 7 bases that match TRBD2. Looked up from germline, CDR1 is SGHRS and CDR2 is YFSETQ. The ends lost 1 base at V and 0 bases at J; junction bases unmatched: 4. This CDR3 contains 15 residues.

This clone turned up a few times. The CDR3, as DNA: TGTGCCAGCGGACTGGGCACTGAAGCTTTCTTT. Encoded protein: CASGLGTEAFF. The chain uses TRBV7-6 and TRBJ1-1; D is unresolved. This CDR3 contains 11 residues. The germline V gene encodes CDR1 SGHVS and CDR2 FNYEAQ. V was pared by 8 bases and J by 4 bases, with 8 bases between.

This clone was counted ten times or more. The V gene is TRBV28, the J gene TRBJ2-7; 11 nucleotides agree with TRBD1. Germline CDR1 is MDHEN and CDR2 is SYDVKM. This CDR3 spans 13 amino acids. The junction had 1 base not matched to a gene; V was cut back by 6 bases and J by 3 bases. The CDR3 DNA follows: TGTGCCAGCAGGGGACAGGGGGTCTACGAGCAGTACTTC. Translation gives CASRGQGVYEQYF.

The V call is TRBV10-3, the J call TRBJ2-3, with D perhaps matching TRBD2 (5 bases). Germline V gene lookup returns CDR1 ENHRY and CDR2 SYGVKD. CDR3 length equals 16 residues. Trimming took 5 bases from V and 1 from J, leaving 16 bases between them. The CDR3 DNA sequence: TGTGCCATCAGTCCTTCGTCGGGAAGCGGCACAGATACGCAGTATTTT. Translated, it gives CAISPSSGSGTDTQYF.

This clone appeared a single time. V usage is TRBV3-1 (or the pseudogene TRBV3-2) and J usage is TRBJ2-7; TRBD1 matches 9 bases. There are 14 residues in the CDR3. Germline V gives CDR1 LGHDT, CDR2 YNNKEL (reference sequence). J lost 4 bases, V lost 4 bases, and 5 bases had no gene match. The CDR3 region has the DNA TGTGCCAGCAGCCCTAGGACAGGGGATTACGAGCAGTACTTC. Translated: CASSPRTGDYEQYF.

This CDR3 is CASSYGGSGGTEAFF. The CDR3 DNA reads as TGCGCCAGCAGCTACGGGGGTTCGGGGGGCACTGAAGCTTTCTTT. The rearrangement joins TRBV4-1 to TRBJ1-1; a possible D gene is TRBD1 (5 bases). The germline V gene has CDR1 MGHRA and CDR2 YSYEKL. The V gene lost 5 bases and the J gene lost 4 bases, with 17 bases spanning the gap. This CDR3 region has 15 residues.

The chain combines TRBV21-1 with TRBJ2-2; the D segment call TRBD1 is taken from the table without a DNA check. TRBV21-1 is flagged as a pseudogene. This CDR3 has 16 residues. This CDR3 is CASTQSGTGARGELFF. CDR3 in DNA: TGTGCCAGCACCCAGTCCGGGACAGGGGCGAGGGGGGAGCTGTTTTTT.

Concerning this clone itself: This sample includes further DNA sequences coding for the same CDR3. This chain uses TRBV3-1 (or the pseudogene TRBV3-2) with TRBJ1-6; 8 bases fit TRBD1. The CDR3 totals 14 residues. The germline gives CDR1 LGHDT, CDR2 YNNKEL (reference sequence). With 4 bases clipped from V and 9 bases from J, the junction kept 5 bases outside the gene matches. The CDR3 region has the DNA TGTGCCAGCAGCCTTGGGACAGGTCGTTCACCCCTCCACTTT. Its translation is CASSLGTGRSPLHF.

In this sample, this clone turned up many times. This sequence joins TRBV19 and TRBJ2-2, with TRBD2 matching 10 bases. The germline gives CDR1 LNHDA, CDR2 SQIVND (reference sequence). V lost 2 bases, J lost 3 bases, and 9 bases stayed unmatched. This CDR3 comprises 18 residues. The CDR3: CASSIPPLAGAHTGELFF. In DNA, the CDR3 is TGTGCCAGTAGTATACCCCCCCTAGCGGGGGCCCACACCGGGGAGCTGTTTTTT.

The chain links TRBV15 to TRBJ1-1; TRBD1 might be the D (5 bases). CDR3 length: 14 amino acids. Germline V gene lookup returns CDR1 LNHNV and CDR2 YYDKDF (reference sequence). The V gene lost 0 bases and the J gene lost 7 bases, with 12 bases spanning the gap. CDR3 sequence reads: CATSRDRIGGEAFF. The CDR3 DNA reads TGTGCCACCAGCAGAGATCGGATCGGGGGTGAAGCTTTCTTT. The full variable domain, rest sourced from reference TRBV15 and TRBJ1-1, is DAMVIQNPRYQVTQFGKPVTLSCSQTLNHNVMYWYQQKSSQAPKLLFHYYDKDFNNEADTPDNFQSRRPNTSFCFLDIRSPGLGDTAMYLCATSRDRIGGEAFFGQGTRLTVV.

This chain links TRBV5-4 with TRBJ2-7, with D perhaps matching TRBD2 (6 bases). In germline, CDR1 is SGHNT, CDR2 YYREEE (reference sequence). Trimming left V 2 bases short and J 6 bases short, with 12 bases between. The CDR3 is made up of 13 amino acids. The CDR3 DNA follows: TGTGCCAGCAGCTTCGGGGGAAAGGGCGAGCAGTACTTC. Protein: CASSFGGKGEQYF.

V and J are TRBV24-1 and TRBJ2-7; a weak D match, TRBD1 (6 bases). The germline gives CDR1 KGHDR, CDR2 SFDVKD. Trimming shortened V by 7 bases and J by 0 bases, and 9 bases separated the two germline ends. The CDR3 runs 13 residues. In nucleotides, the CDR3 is TGTGCCACCAGGGACAGCAACTCCTACGAGCAGTACTTC. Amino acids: CATRDSNSYEQYF.

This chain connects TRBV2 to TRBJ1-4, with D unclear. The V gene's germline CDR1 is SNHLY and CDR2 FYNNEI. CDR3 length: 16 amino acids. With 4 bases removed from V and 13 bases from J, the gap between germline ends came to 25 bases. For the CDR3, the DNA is TGTGCCAGCAGTGGGGGAGGGCAGACTACTTTGAAAAGACTGTTTTTT. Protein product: CASSGGGQTTLKRLFF.

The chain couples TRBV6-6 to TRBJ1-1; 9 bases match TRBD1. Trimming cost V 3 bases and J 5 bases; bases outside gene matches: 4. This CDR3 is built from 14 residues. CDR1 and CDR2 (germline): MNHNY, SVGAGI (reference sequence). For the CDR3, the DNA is TGTGCCAGCAGTTATGGGACAGGGCGGACTGAAGCTTTCTTT. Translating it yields CASSYGTGRTEAFF.